The clone carrying this T cell receptor (beta chain) was recorded only once. What it binds is not known. This sample was included in a study of CD4 T cells in relation to SARS-CoV-2 and coronaviruses. On the study more broadly: PBMCs were cultured with antigen for less than twelve days before TCR beta sequencing. The restricting HLA molecule for shared crossreactive spike epitopes was mapped.

The assay was immunoSEQ multiplex PCR, and TCRdb's table has in-frame clones only and misses some. The sample shows 43,000 or so clones, approximately 80% of them seen only once. Deletions cut 7 bases from V and 3 bases from J, with 10 bases between. Per the germline V gene, CDR1 is MDHEN and CDR2 is SYDVKM. The CDR3 is 13 residues long. The genes are TRBV28 and TRBJ2-1, with D uncertain. The sequenced sample was naive CD4+ T cells from PBMCs, cultured in vitro. This sample's subset: naive CD4+ T cells isolated by negative enrichment. This sequence originates from an adult with COVID-19. CDR3 in amino acids: CASTPLVYNEQFF. CDR3 coding DNA: TGTGCCAGCACCCCTCTAGTCTACAATGAGCAGTTCTTC.